A single sample gave rise to the 10 T cell receptor beta chains below, sequenced in a study of OX40 agonist ivuxolimab in advanced cancers. The method was the immunoSEQ multiplex PCR assay. The source is immuneACCESS, and TCRdb retained only in-frame sequences with V and J called. Part of the clones is not carried over; for the studies checked, unresolved V genes explain less than half of this, and the remainder is unexplained. The table for this sample lists some 35,000 clones; about 74% of them were counted only once. Clones ranked in the top ten supply around an eighth of the sample. The sample in question was CD4+ or CD8+ T cells sorted from blood, obtained in a trial of the OX40 agonist ivuxolimab. These receptors all stem from an adult with an advanced solid tumor such as melanoma, head and neck, liver or kidney cancer.

This chain joins TRBV18 and TRBJ2-7; TRBD1 aligns across 10 bases. V was pared by 3 bases and J by 0 bases, with 11 bases of the junction left unmatched. The germline V gene has CDR1 KGHSH and CDR2 LQKENI. This CDR3 has 18 amino acids. Written as DNA, the CDR3 is TGTGCCAGCTCACCCTCTCCGGGACAGGGGTTAAGCTCCTACGAGCAGTACTTC. Residues: CASSPSPGQGLSSYEQYF.

The chain couples TRBV5-1 to TRBJ1-1; D unclear. The V and J ends lost 2 bases and 2 bases respectively, with 7 bases between them. CDR1 is SGHRS, CDR2 YFSETQ, per germline. There are 13 residues in the CDR3. This CDR3 is CASSFLTNTEAFF. CDR3 DNA sequence: TGCGCCAGCAGCTTTTTGACCAACACTGAAGCTTTCTTT.

The chain links TRBV19 to TRBJ2-5; 7 nucleotides align to TRBD2. Germline-derived CDR1 and CDR2 are LNHDA and SQIVND (reference sequence). The J segment lost 5 bases and the V segment lost 6 bases, leaving 12 bases of the junction unmatched. CDR3 length equals 15 residues. CDR3 bases: TGTGCCAGTAGGGTAGAGGGAGGGCCAATGGAGACCCAGTACTTC. Residues: CASRVEGGPMETQYF.

The chain has TRBV30 and TRBJ1-3, with D tentatively TRBD1 (5 bases). The germline V gene has CDR1 GTSNPN and CDR2 SVGIG (reference sequence). The length of the CDR3 is 15 residues. Trimming took off 0 bases at V and 4 bases at J, with 13 bases between the two ends. This CDR3 reads CAWSVLSGVGNTIYF. CDR3 in DNA: TGTGCCTGGAGTGTACTTTCGGGGGTCGGAAACACCATATATTTT.

V gene TRBV27 combines with J gene TRBJ2-7, with 8 positions matching TRBD1. Unmatched junction bases numbered 8, after V lost 7 bases and J lost 3 bases. The CDR3 is 14 amino acids. The germline CDR1 and CDR2 sequences are MNHEY and SMNVEV (reference sequence). DNA of the CDR3: TGTGCCAGCACCCCGCGTACAGGGGGCTACGAGCAGTACTTC. It specifies CASTPRTGGYEQYF.

This chain connects TRBV5-1 to TRBJ2-5; 8 bases line up with TRBD1. CDR3 length: 16 amino acids. Germline CDR1 and CDR2: SGHRS and YFSETQ. V shed 0 bases and J 5 bases; nucleotides not matched to a gene: 9. CDR3 coding DNA: TGCGCCAGCAGCTTGGTTGGTGGACAGGGTTTGGAGACCCAGTACTTC. Translated: CASSLVGGQGLETQYF.

The chain combines TRBV28 with TRBJ1-2, with D possibly being TRBD1 (5 bases). CDR1 is MDHEN and CDR2 is SYDVKM in the germline V gene. The CDR3 covers 13 residues. The V end lost 3 bases, the J end lost 4 bases, and 9 bases lay between the germline ends. The CDR3 DNA sequence: TGTGCCAGCAGTTTTCCCAGGGTCTATGGCTACACCTTC. This encodes CASSFPRVYGYTF.

This clone was detected only a few times. Other nucleotide sequences in the sample specify the same CDR3. V is TRBV11-2 and J is TRBJ1-2, with D possibly TRBD1 on 6 matching bases. The germline V gene has CDR1 SGHAT and CDR2 FQNNGV. V was trimmed by 4 bases and J by 5 bases, leaving 11 bases between them. The CDR3 runs 13 residues. DNA for the CDR3: TGTGCCAGCAGCTCTACAGGGCGGTATGGCTACACCTTC. As protein: CASSSTGRYGYTF.

The count of this clone is one. The rearrangement links TRBV10-3 to TRBJ2-7; 10 bases are shared with TRBD2. The V and J ends lost 3 bases and 7 bases, in that order; junction bases with no gene match: 15. The CDR3 is made up of 17 amino acids. Per the germline V gene, CDR1 is ENHRY and CDR2 is SYGVKD. DNA of the CDR3: TGTGCCATCAGTGACCCCCCCGGACTAGCGGATGGCGGGGAGCAGTACTTC. This translates into CAISDPPGLADGGEQYF.

This CDR3 reads CASTDTALIYGYTF. The CDR3 nucleotides are TGTGCCAGTACCGACACAGCGCTGATCTATGGCTACACCTTC. This rearrangement joins TRBV19 to TRBJ1-2, with D unclear. V lost 7 bases to trimming and J lost 4 bases, with 16 bases between them. CDR3 length equals 14 residues. Germline CDR1 reads LNHDA; CDR2 reads SQIVND (reference sequence).